Listed below are T cell receptor beta chains from one sample, sequenced in a study of T cells in Graves' hyperthyroidism and ophthalmopathy. TCRdb re-called the multiplex PCR reads with MiXCR, one entry per CDR3 protein. The table records roughly 150,000 distinct CDR3 sequences, over 7.5% of them present only once. The sequenced sample consisted of blood. These receptors came from a woman between 18 and 30 years old with Graves' hyperthyroidism that later progressed to Graves' ophthalmopathy. CDR3s include the opening cysteine and the closing phenylalanine or tryptophan. A D gene is named only where the DNA matches it firmly. Clone sizes are given selectively: once, few, many, or a class where the clone is expanded.

d_gene: -; j_gene: TRBJ1-3; abundance: many; v_gene: TRBV2; CDR3nt: TGTGCCAGCCGTAAGACAGGACCCTCCTCTGGAAACACCATATATTTT; CDR3aa: CASRKTGPSSGNTIYF
d_gene: TRBD1; j_gene: TRBJ2-5; abundance: many; v_gene: TRBV2; CDR3nt: TGTGCCAGCAGAGAGAGGGGGCTCGAAGAGACCCAGTACTTC; CDR3aa: CASRERGLEETQYF
d_gene: TRBD2; j_gene: TRBJ2-6; abundance: -; v_gene: TRBV13; CDR3nt: TGTGCCAGCAGCTTAGGCCTAGGGACTAGCGGGTTATCCTCTGGGGCCAACGTCCTGACTTTC; CDR3aa: CASSLGLGTSGLSSGANVLTF
d_gene: TRBD1; j_gene: TRBJ1-2; abundance: many; v_gene: TRBV30; CDR3nt: TGTGCCTGTCTGACAGGGGGCTCTGGCTACACCTTC; CDR3aa: CACLTGGSGYTF
d_gene: TRBD2; j_gene: TRBJ2-1; abundance: -; v_gene: TRBV2; CDR3nt: TGTGCCAGCAGTGAAGCACTAGCGGGGGGGTTAAGTTCTTTAAGCAATGAGCAGTTCTTC; CDR3aa: CASSEALAGGLSSLSNEQFF
d_gene: TRBD2; j_gene: TRBJ2-7; abundance: many; v_gene: TRBV20-1; CDR3nt: TGCAGTGCTAGTCGGCGTCCCAGGGCGGGAGGGAGCTCCTACGAGCAGTACTTC; CDR3aa: CSASRRPRAGGSSYEQYF
d_gene: -; j_gene: TRBJ1-1; abundance: many; v_gene: TRBV11-1; CDR3nt: TGTGCCAGCAGCTTAAGATCGGAGAACACTGAAGCTTTCTTT; CDR3aa: CASSLRSENTEAFF
d_gene: -; j_gene: TRBJ2-5; abundance: many; v_gene: TRBV29-1; CDR3nt: TGCAGCGCCTCCCAAGAGACCCAGTACTTC; CDR3aa: CSASQETQYF
d_gene: -; j_gene: TRBJ1-1; abundance: many; v_gene: TRBV20-1; CDR3nt: TGCAGTGCGGGGGTTGCTTTCTTT; CDR3aa: CSAGVAFF
d_gene: -; j_gene: TRBJ2-7; abundance: many; v_gene: TRBV6-1; CDR3nt: TGTGCCAGCATTTCTTCTATGGCCTACGAGCAGTACTTC; CDR3aa: CASISSMAYEQYF
d_gene: TRBD1; j_gene: TRBJ2-1; abundance: few; v_gene: TRBV7-9; CDR3nt: TGTGCCAGCAGCTCCCTCCGCGGACAGGGCTCCTACAATGAGCAGTTCTTC; CDR3aa: CASSSLRGQGSYNEQFF
d_gene: -; j_gene: TRBJ2-1; abundance: -; v_gene: TRBV7-2; CDR3nt: TGTGCCAGCAGCTTAGCGCGTAACTATTGGTTCTTC; CDR3aa: CASSLARNYWFF
d_gene: TRBD2; j_gene: TRBJ2-3; abundance: few; v_gene: TRBV7-9; CDR3nt: TGTGCCAGCAGCTTAGGGGCGGGGGGGCAGGATACGCAGTATTTT; CDR3aa: CASSLGAGGQDTQYF
d_gene: -; j_gene: TRBJ1-5; abundance: many; v_gene: TRBV30; CDR3nt: TGTGCCTGGTCAACAGCCGTGTATCAGCCCCAGCATTTT; CDR3aa: CAWSTAVYQPQHF
d_gene: -; j_gene: TRBJ2-3; abundance: many; v_gene: TRBV20-1; CDR3nt: TGCAGTGCTCCCAACGGGACACTCACAGATACGCAGTATTTT; CDR3aa: CSAPNGTLTDTQYF
d_gene: -; j_gene: TRBJ1-2; abundance: -; v_gene: TRBV3-1; CDR3nt: TGTGCCAGCAGCCAGGATTTTCTGAACTATGGCTACACCTTC; CDR3aa: CASSQDFLNYGYTF
d_gene: -; j_gene: TRBJ1-2; abundance: -; v_gene: TRBV5-5; CDR3nt: TGTGCCAGCAGCTCCGACAGGCTCCGCTATGGCTACACCTTC; CDR3aa: CASSSDRLRYGYTF
d_gene: TRBD2; j_gene: TRBJ2-3; abundance: few; v_gene: TRBV5-4; CDR3nt: TGTGCCAGCAGCCCCCCGAGTGGAGCGGGGGCGACAGATACGCAGTATTTT; CDR3aa: CASSPPSGAGATDTQYF
d_gene: TRBD2; j_gene: TRBJ2-5; abundance: many; v_gene: TRBV18; CDR3nt: TGTGCCAGCTCACGACTAGCGGGCCAAGAGACCCAGTACTTC; CDR3aa: CASSRLAGQETQYF
d_gene: -; j_gene: TRBJ2-7; abundance: many; v_gene: TRBV10-3; CDR3nt: TGTGCCATCAGGGCCTCCGGGACAGAGGGGGGCGAGCAGTACTTC; CDR3aa: CAIRASGTEGGEQYF
d_gene: -; j_gene: TRBJ1-5; abundance: many; v_gene: TRBV2; CDR3nt: TGTGCCAGCACCGGGTCTGCTGGGGATCAGCCCCAGCATTTT; CDR3aa: CASTGSAGDQPQHF
d_gene: TRBD2; j_gene: TRBJ2-3; abundance: few; v_gene: TRBV2; CDR3nt: TGTGCCAGCAGAGCTCCAGGGTCGGGGGGGGGGCCAGATACGCAGTATTTT; CDR3aa: CASRAPGSGGGPDTQYF
d_gene: -; j_gene: TRBJ1-2; abundance: few; v_gene: TRBV27; CDR3nt: TGTGCCAGCGGAGGACTTACCTATGGCTACACCTTC; CDR3aa: CASGGLTYGYTF
d_gene: -; j_gene: TRBJ1-1; abundance: few; v_gene: TRBV5-1; CDR3nt: TGCGCCAGCAGCTTGGATCTGAACAGAATGGGGATTGAAGCTTTCTTT; CDR3aa: CASSLDLNRMGIEAFF
d_gene: -; j_gene: TRBJ2-5; abundance: many; v_gene: TRBV29-1; CDR3nt: TGCAGCGTAACCGACATTGAGCGTGCGGAGACCCAGTACTTC; CDR3aa: CSVTDIERAETQYF
d_gene: -; j_gene: TRBJ2-7; abundance: many; v_gene: TRBV10-3; CDR3nt: TGTGCCATCAGTGATGGCAGGGCGACCTACGAGCAGTACTTC; CDR3aa: CAISDGRATYEQYF
d_gene: -; j_gene: TRBJ1-6; abundance: -; v_gene: TRBV5-5; CDR3nt: TGTGCCAGCAGCCCGGACAGTAATAATTCACCCCTCCACTTT; CDR3aa: CASSPDSNNSPLHF
d_gene: TRBD1; j_gene: TRBJ2-2; abundance: many; v_gene: TRBV7-6; CDR3nt: TGTGCCAGCAGCCCTATAGGTGCCCCCACAGGGGGTCCAAACACCGGGGAGCTGTTTTTT; CDR3aa: CASSPIGAPTGGPNTGELFF
d_gene: TRBD2; j_gene: TRBJ2-3; abundance: many; v_gene: TRBV11-3; CDR3nt: TGTGCCAGCAGCTTAAAGTTGGGGGGGGTGCAGTATTTT; CDR3aa: CASSLKLGGVQYF
d_gene: TRBD1; j_gene: TRBJ1-5; abundance: many; v_gene: TRBV20-1; CDR3nt: TGCAGTGCTAGTTACAGGGGGAAATATAGCAATCAGCCCCAGCATTTT; CDR3aa: CSASYRGKYSNQPQHF
d_gene: -; j_gene: TRBJ2-5; abundance: many; v_gene: TRBV29-1; CDR3nt: TGCAGCGTTGACAGGGGCGGGGAGACCCAGTACTTC; CDR3aa: CSVDRGGETQYF
d_gene: TRBD2; j_gene: TRBJ2-3; abundance: many; v_gene: TRBV11-2; CDR3nt: TGTGCCAGCAGCCCAGTCAGCGGGAGACGGACAGATACGCAGTATTTT; CDR3aa: CASSPVSGRRTDTQYF
d_gene: TRBD1; j_gene: TRBJ2-2; abundance: few; v_gene: TRBV6-2/TRBV6-3; CDR3nt: TGTGCCAGCAGCTCGGACAGGGCGGGCGGGGAGCTGTTTTTT; CDR3aa: CASSSDRAGGELFF
d_gene: TRBD2; j_gene: TRBJ2-3; abundance: many; v_gene: TRBV5-1; CDR3nt: TGCGCCAGCAGCTTGGGGACTAGCGGGGGACGATCTAGCACAGATACGCAGTATTTT; CDR3aa: CASSLGTSGGRSSTDTQYF
d_gene: -; j_gene: TRBJ2-2; abundance: few; v_gene: TRBV4-2; CDR3nt: TGTGCCAGCAGTCATCAAAGTTCGAACACCGGGGAGCTGTTTTTT; CDR3aa: CASSHQSSNTGELFF
d_gene: TRBD2; j_gene: TRBJ2-3; abundance: -; v_gene: TRBV7-8; CDR3nt: TGTGCCAGCAGCTTGGAGTTGGGACTAGCGGGGGATGTCACAGATACGCAGTATTTT; CDR3aa: CASSLELGLAGDVTDTQYF
d_gene: -; j_gene: TRBJ2-7; abundance: many; v_gene: TRBV20-1; CDR3nt: TGCAGTGCTAGAGATCCACCGGGGGTCTATACCTACGAGCAGTACTTC; CDR3aa: CSARDPPGVYTYEQYF
d_gene: TRBD2; j_gene: TRBJ2-7; abundance: many; v_gene: TRBV20-1; CDR3nt: TGCAGTGCTCCAAAGCCCCAACTAGCGGGAGCTGGACACGAGCAGTACTTC; CDR3aa: CSAPKPQLAGAGHEQYF
d_gene: -; j_gene: TRBJ2-2; abundance: many; v_gene: TRBV6-2/TRBV6-3; CDR3nt: TGTGCCAGCAGTTTTCTAGCATTCACCGGGGAGCTGTTTTTT; CDR3aa: CASSFLAFTGELFF
d_gene: -; j_gene: TRBJ2-1; abundance: many; v_gene: TRBV6-1; CDR3nt: TGTGCCAGCGTCAGAAGGAGTTTGGCTCCAGGAGAGCAGTTCTTC; CDR3aa: CASVRRSLAPGEQFF
d_gene: TRBD1; j_gene: TRBJ2-7; abundance: many; v_gene: TRBV28; CDR3nt: TGTGCCAGCAGTCATACAGGGGACTACGAGCAGTACTTC; CDR3aa: CASSHTGDYEQYF
d_gene: -; j_gene: TRBJ1-1; abundance: -; v_gene: TRBV19; CDR3nt: TGTGCCAGTAGTATGACAAGCCTAACTGAAGCTTTCTTT; CDR3aa: CASSMTSLTEAFF
d_gene: -; j_gene: TRBJ2-5; abundance: -; v_gene: TRBV24-1; CDR3nt: TGTGCCACCAGTGATTTGGGCGAGACCCAGTACTTC; CDR3aa: CATSDLGETQYF
d_gene: TRBD2; j_gene: TRBJ2-1; abundance: many; v_gene: TRBV11-2; CDR3nt: TGTGCCAGCAGCTTAACTAGCGGCAGCAATGAGCAGTTCTTC; CDR3aa: CASSLTSGSNEQFF
d_gene: -; j_gene: TRBJ1-6; abundance: many; v_gene: TRBV7-9; CDR3nt: TGTGCCAGCAGCTCGTCGGGGGCGAATTCACCCCTCCACTTT; CDR3aa: CASSSSGANSPLHF
d_gene: -; j_gene: TRBJ2-7; abundance: few; v_gene: TRBV7-3; CDR3nt: TGTGCCAGCACCCACCCCGGACGACCCTACGAGCAGTACTTC; CDR3aa: CASTHPGRPYEQYF
d_gene: TRBD1; j_gene: TRBJ2-3; abundance: many; v_gene: TRBV2; CDR3nt: TGTGCCAGCAGTCCCGGACAGGGGATACTTACAGATACGCAGTATTTT; CDR3aa: CASSPGQGILTDTQYF